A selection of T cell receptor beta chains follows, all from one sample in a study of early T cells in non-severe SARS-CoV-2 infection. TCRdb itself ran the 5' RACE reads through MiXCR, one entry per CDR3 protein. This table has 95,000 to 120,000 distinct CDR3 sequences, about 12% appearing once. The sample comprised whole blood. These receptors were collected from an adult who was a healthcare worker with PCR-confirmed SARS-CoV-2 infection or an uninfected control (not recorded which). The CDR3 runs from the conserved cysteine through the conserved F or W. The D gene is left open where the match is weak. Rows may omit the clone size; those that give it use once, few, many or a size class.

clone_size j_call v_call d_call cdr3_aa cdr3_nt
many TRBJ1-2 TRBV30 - CAWSVNPSEGYTF TGTGCCTGGAGTGTTAATCCCTCGGAAGGCTACACCTTC
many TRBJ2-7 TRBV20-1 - CSARDSRGGGYEQYF TGCAGTGCTAGAGATTCTAGGGGTGGGGGCTACGAGCAGTACTTC
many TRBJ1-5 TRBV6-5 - CARRVPGGNQPQHF TGTGCCAGACGTGTCCCTGGGGGCAATCAGCCCCAGCATTTT
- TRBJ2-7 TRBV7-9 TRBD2 CASSPTSGSQYF TGTGCCAGCAGCCCTACTAGCGGGAGTCAGTACTTC
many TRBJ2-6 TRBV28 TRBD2 CASSPPGGGVPGANVLTF TGTGCCAGCAGTCCTCCTGGGGGAGGGGTTCCTGGGGCCAACGTCCTGACTTTC
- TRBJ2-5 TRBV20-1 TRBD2 CSARDRLAGGKETQYF TGCAGTGCTAGAGACCGACTAGCGGGGGGGAAAGAGACCCAGTACTTC
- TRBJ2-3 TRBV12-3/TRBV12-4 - CASSLQYTQYF TGTGCCAGCAGTTTACAGTATACGCAGTATTTT
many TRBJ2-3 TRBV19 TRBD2 CASSIFSGGSTDTQYF TGTGCCAGTAGTATTTTCAGCGGGGGGAGCACAGATACGCAGTATTTT
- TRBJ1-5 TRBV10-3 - CAISESIGSGNQPQHF TGTGCCATCAGTGAGTCTATCGGGAGTGGCAATCAGCCCCAGCATTTT
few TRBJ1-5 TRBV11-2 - CASSLLGGAPQHF TGTGCCAGCAGCTTATTGGGGGGTGCGCCCCAGCATTTT
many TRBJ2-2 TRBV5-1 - CASSLTRQNTGELFF TGCGCCAGCAGCTTGACCCGACAGAACACCGGGGAGCTGTTTTTT
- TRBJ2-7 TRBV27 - CASSFGYGGTPREQYF TGTGCCAGCAGTTTTGGGTATGGCGGGACACCCCGCGAGCAGTACTTC
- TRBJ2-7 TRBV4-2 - CACSVGYEQYF TGTGCCTGCAGCGTCGGTTACGAGCAGTACTTC
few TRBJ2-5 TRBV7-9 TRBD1 CASSPKDRHQETQYF TGTGCCAGCAGCCCGAAGGACAGGCACCAAGAGACCCAGTACTTC
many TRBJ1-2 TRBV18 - CASSPVEASNYGYTF TGTGCCAGCTCACCAGTGGAGGCATCTAACTATGGCTACACCTTC
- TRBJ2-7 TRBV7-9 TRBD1 CASSLVTGTGGEQYF TGTGCCAGCAGCTTGGTGACCGGGACAGGAGGCGAGCAGTACTTC
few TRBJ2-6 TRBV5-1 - CASREPSPGSGANVLTF TGCGCCAGCAGAGAACCCAGCCCTGGCTCTGGGGCCAACGTCCTGACTTTC
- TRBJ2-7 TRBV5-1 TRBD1 CASSLGDRTSYEQYF TGCGCCAGCAGCTTGGGGGACAGGACTTCCTACGAGCAGTACTTC
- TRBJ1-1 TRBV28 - CASRTRTWNTEAFF TGTGCCAGCAGGACCCGGACTTGGAACACTGAAGCTTTCTTT
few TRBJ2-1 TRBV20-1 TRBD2 CSTSGVYNEQFF TGCTCTACTAGCGGGGTCTACAATGAGCAGTTCTTC
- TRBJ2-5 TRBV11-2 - CASSQWGAQETQYF TGTGCCAGCAGCCAATGGGGAGCTCAAGAGACCCAGTACTTC
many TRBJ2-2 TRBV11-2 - CASSSTTPNTGELFF TGTGCCAGCAGCTCGACTACCCCGAACACCGGGGAGCTGTTTTTT
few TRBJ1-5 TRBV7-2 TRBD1 CASSLETGKYQPQHF TGTGCCAGCAGCTTAGAGACAGGGAAGTATCAGCCCCAGCATTTT
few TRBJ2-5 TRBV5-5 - CASSLANSGRETQYF TGTGCCAGCAGCTTGGCGAATTCGGGGCGAGAGACCCAGTACTTC
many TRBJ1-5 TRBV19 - CASTRIQSFNQPQHF TGTGCCAGTACCAGGATACAGAGCTTTAATCAGCCCCAGCATTTT
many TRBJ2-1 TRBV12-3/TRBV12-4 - CASSLPGARYNEQFF TGTGCCAGCAGTTTACCGGGTGCCCGCTACAATGAGCAGTTCTTC
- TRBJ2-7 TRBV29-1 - CSVVREVGLGEQYF TGCAGCGTTGTCCGTGAGGTCGGTCTCGGCGAGCAGTACTTC
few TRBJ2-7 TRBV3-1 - CASSQLGRQYF TGTGCCAGCAGCCAACTAGGAAGGCAGTACTTC
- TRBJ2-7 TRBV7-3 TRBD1 CASSGGRGLPYEQYF TGTGCCAGCAGCGGTGGCAGGGGGCTCCCCTACGAGCAGTACTTC
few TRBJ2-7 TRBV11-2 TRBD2 CASSHGTSYEQYF TGTGCCAGCAGCCATGGGACTAGCTACGAGCAGTACTTC
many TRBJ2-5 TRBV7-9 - CASSLAGETQYF TGTGCCAGCAGCTTAGCAGGAGAGACCCAGTACTTC
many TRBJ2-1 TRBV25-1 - CASSESADRLWFF TGTGCCAGCAGTGAATCCGCGGACAGACTGTGGTTCTTC
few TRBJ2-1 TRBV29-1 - CSVEQLQEAGNEQFF TGCAGCGTTGAACAACTCCAGGAGGCTGGGAATGAGCAGTTCTTC
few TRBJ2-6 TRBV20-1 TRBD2 CSGRESGANVLTF TGCAGTGGGCGGGAGTCTGGGGCCAACGTCCTGACTTTC
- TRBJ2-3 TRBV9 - CASTPQGGTDTQYF TGTGCCAGCACCCCACAGGGTGGCACAGATACGCAGTATTTT
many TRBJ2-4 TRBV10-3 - CAISDGNIQYF TGTGCCATCAGTGATGGCAACATTCAGTACTTC
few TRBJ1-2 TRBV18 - CASSPNGNYGYTF TGTGCCAGCTCACCAAACGGAAACTATGGCTACACCTTC
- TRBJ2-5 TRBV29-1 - CSVPSREVETQYF TGCAGCGTCCCCTCGAGGGAGGTGGAGACCCAGTACTTC
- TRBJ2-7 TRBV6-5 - CASRRALSYEQYF TGTGCCAGCAGGAGGGCCCTTTCCTACGAGCAGTACTTC
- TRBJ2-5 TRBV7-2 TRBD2 CASSPHRLAGGGETQYF TGTGCCAGCAGCCCACACCGACTAGCGGGAGGGGGTGAGACCCAGTACTTC
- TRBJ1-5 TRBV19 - CASRGRTNQPQHF TGTGCCAGTAGAGGCAGAACAAATCAGCCCCAGCATTTT
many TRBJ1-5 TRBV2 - CASASGDGSNQPQHF TGTGCCAGTGCTTCAGGGGATGGGAGCAATCAGCCCCAGCATTTT
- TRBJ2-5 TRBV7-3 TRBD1 CASSFSWTGIQTQYF TGTGCCAGCAGCTTCTCCTGGACAGGGATACAGACCCAGTACTTC
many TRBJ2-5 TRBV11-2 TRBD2 CASSLFILAGPETQYF TGTGCCAGCAGCTTATTTATCCTAGCGGGACCAGAGACCCAGTACTTC
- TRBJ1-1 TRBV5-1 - CASSLGRPTNTEAFF TGCGCCAGCAGCTTGGGGCGTCCCACGAACACTGAAGCTTTCTTT
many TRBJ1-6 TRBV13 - CASSSEGHYNSPLHF TGTGCCAGCAGCTCCGAGGGCCACTATAATTCACCCCTCCACTTT
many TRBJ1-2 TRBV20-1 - CSASYSLGGYTF TGCAGTGCTAGTTACAGCCTGGGTGGCTACACCTTC
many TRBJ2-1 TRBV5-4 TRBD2 CASSPGGLAGGGEQFF TGTGCCAGCAGCCCGGGGGGGCTAGCGGGAGGAGGTGAGCAGTTCTTC
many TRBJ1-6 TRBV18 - CASSPPLPDSPLHF TGTGCCAGCTCACCACCCCTACCGGATTCACCCCTCCACTTT